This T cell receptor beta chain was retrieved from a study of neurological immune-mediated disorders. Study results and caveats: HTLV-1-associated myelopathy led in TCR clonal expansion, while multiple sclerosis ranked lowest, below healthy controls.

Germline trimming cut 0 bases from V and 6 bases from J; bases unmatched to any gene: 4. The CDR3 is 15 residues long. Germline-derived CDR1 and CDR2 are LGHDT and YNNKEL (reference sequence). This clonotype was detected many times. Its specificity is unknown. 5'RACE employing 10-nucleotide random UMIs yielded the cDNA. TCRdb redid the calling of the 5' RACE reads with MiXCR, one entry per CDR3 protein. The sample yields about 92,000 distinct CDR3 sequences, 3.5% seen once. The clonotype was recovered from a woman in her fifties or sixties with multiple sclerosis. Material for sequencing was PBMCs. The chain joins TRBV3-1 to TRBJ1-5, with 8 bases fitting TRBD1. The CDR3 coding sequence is TGTGCCAGCAGCCAAGAGACAGGGGTCCGTCAGCCCCAGCATTTT. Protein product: CASSQETGVRQPQHF.